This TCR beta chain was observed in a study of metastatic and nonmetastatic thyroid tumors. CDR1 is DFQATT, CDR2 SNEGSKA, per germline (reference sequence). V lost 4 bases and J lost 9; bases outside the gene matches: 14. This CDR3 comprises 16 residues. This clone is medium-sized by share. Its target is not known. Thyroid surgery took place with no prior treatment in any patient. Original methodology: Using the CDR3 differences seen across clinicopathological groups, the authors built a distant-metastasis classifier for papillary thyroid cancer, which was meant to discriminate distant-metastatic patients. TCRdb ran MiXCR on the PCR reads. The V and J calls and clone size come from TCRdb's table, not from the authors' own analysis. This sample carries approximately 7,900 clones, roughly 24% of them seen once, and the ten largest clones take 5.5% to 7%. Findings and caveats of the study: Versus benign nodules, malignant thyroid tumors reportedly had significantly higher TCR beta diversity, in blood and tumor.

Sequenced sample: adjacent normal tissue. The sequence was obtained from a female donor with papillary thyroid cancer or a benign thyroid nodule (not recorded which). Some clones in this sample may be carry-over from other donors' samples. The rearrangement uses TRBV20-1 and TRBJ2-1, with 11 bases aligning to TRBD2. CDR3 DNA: TGCAGTGCTATAGTGGGTAGCGGGGGGGCAGGGGGTGAGCAGTTCTTC. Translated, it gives CSAIVGSGGAGGEQFF.